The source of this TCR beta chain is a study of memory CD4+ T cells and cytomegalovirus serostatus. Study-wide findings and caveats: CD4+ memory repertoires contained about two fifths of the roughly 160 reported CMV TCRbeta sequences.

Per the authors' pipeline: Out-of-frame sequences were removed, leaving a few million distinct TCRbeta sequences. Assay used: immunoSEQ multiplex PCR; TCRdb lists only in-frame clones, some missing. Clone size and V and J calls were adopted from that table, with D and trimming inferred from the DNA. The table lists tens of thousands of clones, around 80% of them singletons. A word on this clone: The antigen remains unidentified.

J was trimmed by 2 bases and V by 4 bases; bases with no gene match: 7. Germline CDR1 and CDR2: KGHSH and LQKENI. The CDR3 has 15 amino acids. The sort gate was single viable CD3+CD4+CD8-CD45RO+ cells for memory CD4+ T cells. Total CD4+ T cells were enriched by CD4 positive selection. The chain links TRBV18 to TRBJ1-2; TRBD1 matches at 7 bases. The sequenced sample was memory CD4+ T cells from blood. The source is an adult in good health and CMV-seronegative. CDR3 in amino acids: CASSRGTEKNYGYTF. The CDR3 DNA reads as TGTGCCAGCTCACGTGGGACAGAAAAAAACTATGGCTACACCTTC.